These 17 T cell receptor beta chains were all obtained from the same sample, sequenced in a study of cytomegalovirus exposure and HLA in healthy donors (dated by TCRdb to 2016 to 2017). Libraries were constructed by the immunoSEQ multiplex PCR assay. For the multiplex PCR, a mixture combining 60 forward primers for TCR Vbeta segments and 13 reverse primers for TCR Jbeta segments was used. TCRdb provides this immuneACCESS table in a form limited to in-frame rearrangements. Some clones are lacking; in checked studies, under half of them reflect an unresolved V gene, and why the rest are absent is not known. Present in this sample are about 200,000 clones, roughly 68% of which were seen just once. Clones ranked in the top ten supply 2.6% of the sample. Sequenced material: PBMCs. All receptors derive from a man aged 35-49 years in good health and CMV-seropositive.

The sample holds a few counts of this clone. J is TRBJ2-2 and V is TRBV2; TRBD2 matches at 12 bases. Germline CDR1 reads SNHLY; CDR2 reads FYNNEI. The length of the CDR3 is 14 residues. The junction had 0 bases not matched to a gene; V was cut back by 6 bases and J by 4 bases. The CDR3: CASRGLAGTGELFF. CDR3 DNA: TGTGCCAGCAGGGGACTAGCGGGCACCGGGGAGCTGTTTTTT. The full variable domain, completed using reference TRBV2 and TRBJ2-2, is EPEVTQTPSHQVTQMGQEVILRCVPISNHLYFYWYRQILGQKVEFLVSFYNNEISEKSEIFDDQFSVERPDGSNFTLKIRSTKLEDSAMYFCASRGLAGTGELFFGEGSRLTVL.

This clone was seen a few times. The chain employs TRBV2 and TRBJ2-3; 12 bases align to TRBD2. Germline lookup yields CDR1 SNHLY and CDR2 FYNNEI. The V and J ends lost 6 bases and 0 bases, in that order; junction bases with no gene match: 10. The CDR3 totals 18 residues. This CDR3 is CASRERLAGETSTDTQYF. CDR3 nucleotides: TGTGCCAGCAGAGAGCGACTAGCGGGGGAGACTAGCACAGATACGCAGTATTTT.

The chain links TRBV4-2 to TRBJ2-5; 9 bases agree with TRBD2. V shed 1 base and J 4 bases; nucleotides not matched to a gene: 13. Germline V gives CDR1 LGHNA, CDR2 YNFKEQ. This CDR3 is built from 18 residues. In DNA, the CDR3 is TGTGCCAGCAGCCAAGGTGATGCCGGCGGGGGGGTTCGAGAGACCCAGTACTTC. This codes for CASSQGDAGGGVRETQYF.

This clone was seen just once. The J gene is TRBJ2-2, the V gene TRBV5-1; 8 positions agree with TRBD1. This CDR3 contains 14 residues. Unmatched junction bases numbered 1, after V lost 0 bases and J lost 6 bases. Germline loops: CDR1 SGHRS, CDR2 YFSETQ. The DNA of the CDR3 is TGCGCCAGCAGCTTGGCAGGGGGCTCCGGGGAGCTGTTTTTT. Its protein is CASSLAGGSGELFF.

The V call is TRBV6-1, the J call TRBJ2-1; D might be TRBD2 (5 bases). Trimming left V 4 bases short and J 0 bases short, with 13 bases between. This CDR3 region has 16 residues. From germline, CDR1 is MNHNS and CDR2 SASEGT. DNA of the CDR3: TGTGCCAGCAGTGCCGGACTGACCGACTCCTACAATGAGCAGTTCTTC. It codes for CASSAGLTDSYNEQFF.

About this clone itself: The junction departs from the called germline gene at one end, perhaps through a read error. This chain uses TRBV5-4 with TRBJ1-3, with a weak D call TRBD1 (5 bases). CDR1 SGHNT and CDR2 YYREEE come from the germline V gene (reference sequence). The CDR3 loop spans 16 amino acids. The CDR3 here is CASSLEPRDSGNTIFF. The DNA of the CDR3 is TGTGCCAGCAGCTTGGAACCACGGGACTCTGGAAACACCATATTTTTT.

The V call is TRBV6-1, the J call TRBJ1-2; D may be TRBD1 (6 bases). Trimming removed 1 base from V and 7 bases from J, with 16 bases in between. In germline, CDR1 is MNHNS, CDR2 SASEGT. The CDR3 is 15 amino acids. The CDR3 bases are TGTGCCAGCAGTGAAGTGTGGGGGGGCGCGATTGGCTACACCTTC. This codes for CASSEVWGGAIGYTF.

V and J are TRBV5-1 and TRBJ2-7, with 8 bases lining up with TRBD1. The CDR3 loop spans 15 amino acids. The V and J ends lost 3 bases and 1 base, in that order; junction bases with no gene match: 6. Looked up from germline, CDR1 is SGHRS and CDR2 is YFSETQ. The CDR3 DNA reads TGCGCCAGCAGCTGGAGGACAGGGTGGTCCTACGAGCAGTACTTC. Translated: CASSWRTGWSYEQYF.

The chain recombines TRBV27 with TRBJ1-1, with D unresolved. CDR3 length equals 14 residues. The ends were cut back, 4 bases at V and 3 bases at J, with 12 bases in the middle. Germline-derived CDR1 and CDR2 are MNHEY and SMNVEV (reference sequence). As DNA, the CDR3 is TGTGCCAGCAGTTCCCAGACATTTTACACTGAAGCTTTCTTT. It codes for CASSSQTFYTEAFF.

This clone was counted only a few times. V usage is TRBV28 and J usage is TRBJ1-6; weak D call: TRBD1 (6 bases). Trimming removed 6 bases at V and 9 bases at J, with 18 bases between. The CDR3 covers 15 residues. The germline V gene has CDR1 MDHEN and CDR2 SYDVKM. CDR3 nucleotide sequence: TGTGCCAGCAGACCTACCGGACAGAAGGGTTCACCCCTCCACTTT. It codes for CASRPTGQKGSPLHF.

V is TRBV2 and J is TRBJ2-7; 8 bases fit TRBD1. The junction had 7 bases not matched to a gene; V was cut back by 3 bases and J by 6 bases. The CDR3 loop spans 14 amino acids. Germline lookup yields CDR1 SNHLY and CDR2 FYNNEI. Here the CDR3 reads CASSDWQGAGEQYF. CDR3 nucleotide sequence: TGTGCCAGCAGTGACTGGCAGGGGGCCGGCGAGCAGTACTTC. Variable domain in full (rest from reference TRBV2 and TRBJ2-7): EPEVTQTPSHQVTQMGQEVILRCVPISNHLYFYWYRQILGQKVEFLVSFYNNEISEKSEIFDDQFSVERPDGSNFTLKIRSTKLEDSAMYFCASSDWQGAGEQYFGPGTRLTVT.

This chain joins TRBV27 and TRBJ2-3, with unresolved D. Germline V lookup: CDR1 MNHEY, CDR2 SMNVEV (reference sequence). This CDR3 region has 12 residues. Trimming stripped 6 bases from V and 4 bases from J, with 8 bases between. Here the CDR3 DNA reads TGTGCCAGCAGCCGTGGCCCAGATACGCAGTATTTT. It codes for CASSRGPDTQYF.

The chain carries TRBV27 and TRBJ1-2; D is perhaps TRBD1 (6 bases). Germline V gene sequence: CDR1 MNHEY, CDR2 SMNVEV (reference sequence). This CDR3 comprises 14 residues. The V end lost 4 bases, the J end lost 5 bases, and 14 bases lay between the germline ends. The CDR3 loop reads CASSWRTDGYGYTF. The CDR3 nucleotides are TGTGCCAGCAGTTGGCGGACAGACGGATATGGCTACACCTTC.

This clone appeared a single time. The gene calls are TRBV13 and TRBJ2-4; unclear D gene. The CDR3 loop spans 14 amino acids. Trimming removed 8 bases from V and 0 bases from J, with 11 bases in between. Germline V gene lookup returns CDR1 PRHDT and CDR2 FYEKMQ (reference sequence). The CDR3 sequence: CASLSLRAKNIQYF. In nucleotides, the CDR3 is TGTGCCAGCCTCTCCCTAAGAGCCAAAAACATTCAGTACTTC.

This chain uses TRBV27 with TRBJ2-1; TRBD2 aligns across 10 bases. Trimming removed 7 bases from V and 5 bases from J; junction bases left unmatched: 11. The CDR3 spans 16 residues. CDR1 and CDR2 from the germline V gene are MNHEY and SMNVEV (reference sequence). CDR3 amino acids: CASKPVAGGRDNEQFF. CDR3 sequence (DNA): TGTGCCAGCAAGCCCGTAGCGGGGGGCCGCGACAATGAGCAGTTCTTC.

The rearrangement joins TRBV11-3 to TRBJ2-2, with a tentative D call TRBD1 (5 bases). The CDR3 runs to 15 residues. V gave up 2 bases and J gave up 1 base, with 8 bases separating them. Germline values: CDR1 SGHNT, CDR2 YENEEA. Written as DNA, the CDR3 is TGTGCCAGCAGCTTAACTGGACAGAACACCGGGGAGCTGTTTTTT. Encoded protein: CASSLTGQNTGELFF.

The chain recombines TRBV28 with TRBJ1-6; 10 nucleotides align to TRBD1. The ends lost 2 bases at V and 3 bases at J; junction bases unmatched: 1. CDR1 is MDHEN and CDR2 is SYDVKM in the germline V gene. The CDR3 is 16 residues long. DNA for the CDR3: TGTGCCAGCAGTTTAGGACAGGGGGACTATAATTCACCCCTCCACTTT. Translation gives CASSLGQGDYNSPLHF. Full variable domain (missing parts from reference TRBV28 and TRBJ1-6): DVKVTQSSRYLVKRTGEKVFLECVQDMDHENMFWYRQDPGLGLRLIYFSYDVKMKEKGDIPEGYSVSREKKERFSLILESASTNQTSMYLCASSLGQGDYNSPLHFGNGTRLTVT.